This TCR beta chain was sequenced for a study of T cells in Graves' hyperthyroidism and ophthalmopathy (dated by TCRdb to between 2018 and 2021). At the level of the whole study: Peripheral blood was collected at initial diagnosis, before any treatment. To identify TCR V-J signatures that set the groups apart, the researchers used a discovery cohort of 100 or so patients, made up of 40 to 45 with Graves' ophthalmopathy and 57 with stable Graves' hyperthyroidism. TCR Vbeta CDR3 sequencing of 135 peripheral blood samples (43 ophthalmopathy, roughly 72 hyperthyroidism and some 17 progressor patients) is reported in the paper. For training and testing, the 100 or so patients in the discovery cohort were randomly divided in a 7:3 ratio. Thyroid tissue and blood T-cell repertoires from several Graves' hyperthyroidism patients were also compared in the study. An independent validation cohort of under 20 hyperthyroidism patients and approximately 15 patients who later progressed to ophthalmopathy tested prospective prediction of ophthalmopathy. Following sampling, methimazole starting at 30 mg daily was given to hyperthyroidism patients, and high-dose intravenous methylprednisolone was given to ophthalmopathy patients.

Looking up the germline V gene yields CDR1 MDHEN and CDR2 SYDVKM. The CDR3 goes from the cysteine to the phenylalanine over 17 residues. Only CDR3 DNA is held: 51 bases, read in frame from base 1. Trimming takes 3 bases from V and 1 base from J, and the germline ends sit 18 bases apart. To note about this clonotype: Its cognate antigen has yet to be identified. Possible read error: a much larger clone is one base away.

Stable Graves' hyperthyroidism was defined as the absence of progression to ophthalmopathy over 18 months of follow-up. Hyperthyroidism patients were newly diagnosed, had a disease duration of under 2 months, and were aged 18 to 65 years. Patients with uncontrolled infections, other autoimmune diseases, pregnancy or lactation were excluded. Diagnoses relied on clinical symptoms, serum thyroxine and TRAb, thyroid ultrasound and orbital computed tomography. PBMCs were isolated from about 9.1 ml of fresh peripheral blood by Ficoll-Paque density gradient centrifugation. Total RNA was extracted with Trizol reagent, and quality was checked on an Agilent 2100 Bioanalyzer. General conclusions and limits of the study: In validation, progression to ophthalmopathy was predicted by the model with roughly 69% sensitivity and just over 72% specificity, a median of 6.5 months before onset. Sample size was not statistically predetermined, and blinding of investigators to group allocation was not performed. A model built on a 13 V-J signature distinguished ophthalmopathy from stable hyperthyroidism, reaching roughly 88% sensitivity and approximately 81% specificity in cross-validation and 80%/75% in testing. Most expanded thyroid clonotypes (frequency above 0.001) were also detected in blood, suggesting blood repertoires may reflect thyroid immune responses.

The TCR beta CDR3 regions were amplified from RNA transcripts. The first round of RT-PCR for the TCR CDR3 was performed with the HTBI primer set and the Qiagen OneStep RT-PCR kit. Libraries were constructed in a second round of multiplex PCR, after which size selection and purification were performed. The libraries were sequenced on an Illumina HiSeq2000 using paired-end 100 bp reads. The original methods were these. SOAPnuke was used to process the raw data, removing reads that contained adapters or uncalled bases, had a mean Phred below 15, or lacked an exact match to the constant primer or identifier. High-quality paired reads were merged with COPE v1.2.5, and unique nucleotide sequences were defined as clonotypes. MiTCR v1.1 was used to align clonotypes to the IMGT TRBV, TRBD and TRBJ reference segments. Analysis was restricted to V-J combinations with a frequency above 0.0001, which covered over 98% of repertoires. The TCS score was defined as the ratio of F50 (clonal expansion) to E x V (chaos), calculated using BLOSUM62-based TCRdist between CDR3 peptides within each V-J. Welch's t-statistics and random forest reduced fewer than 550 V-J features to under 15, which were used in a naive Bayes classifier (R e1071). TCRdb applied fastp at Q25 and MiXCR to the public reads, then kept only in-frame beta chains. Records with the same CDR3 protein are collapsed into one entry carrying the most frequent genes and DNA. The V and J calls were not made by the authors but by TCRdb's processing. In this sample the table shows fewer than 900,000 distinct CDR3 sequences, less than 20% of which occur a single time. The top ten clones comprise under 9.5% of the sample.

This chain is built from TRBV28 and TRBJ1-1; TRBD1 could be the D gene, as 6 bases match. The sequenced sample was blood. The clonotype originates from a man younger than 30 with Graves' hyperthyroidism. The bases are TGTGCCAGCAGTTTCCGAAAAGGGGGAGGGGCGAACACTGAAGCTTTCTTT. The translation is CASSFRKGGGANTEAFF.